This T cell receptor (beta chain) was observed in a study of T cells in localized non-small cell lung cancer. This clone is deemed medium-sized. Its specificity is not known. The assay was immunoSEQ multiplex PCR, and TCRdb's table has in-frame clones only and misses some. The sample records a few thousand clones, around 24% being singletons. After removal of 3 bases from V and 4 bases from J, the junction contained 1 base not matched to a gene. Per germline, CDR1 SGHNT and CDR2 YENEEA. The CDR3 consists of 15 residues. Study-wide results and caveats: The greatest T cell clonality was found in uninvolved adjacent lung (higher than in tumor).

This TCR was recovered from a man between 40 and 75 years old with stage I lung adenocarcinoma. The chain recombines TRBV11-3 with TRBJ2-5; TRBD2 aligns across 14 bases. The sample in question was lung tumor tissue, obtained before any cancer treatment. CDR3 DNA: TGTGCCAGCAGCTTGGGGACTAGCGGGAGAGAGACCCAGTACTTC. Amino acids: CASSLGTSGRETQYF.